This T cell receptor (beta chain) was obtained from a study of shared clonotypes between healthy human individuals. In the authors' workflow: Filtering of immunoSEQ junctional sequences could not match full-length read filtering. Clones were sequenced by immunoSEQ multiplex PCR, and TCRdb holds only the in-frame ones, with some missing. From that table come the V and J calls and clone size; the DNA was used to work out D and trimming. The sample carries over a million clones, 98% recorded once. Notes on the study in general: For naive CD4 cells, around 5% of clonotypes were shared across a handful of donors.

Trimming cost V 6 bases and J 1 base; bases outside gene matches: 10. This CDR3 contains 16 residues. Germline V CDR1 and CDR2: SQVTM, ANQGSEA. Points on this clone: Its antigen remains unidentified.

The authors divided CD4+ cells into CD45RA+ naive and CD45RA-negative memory subsets. Source material: naive CD4+ T cells sorted from blood. Subset of the sample: CD45RA+ positively selected. This clonotype was sampled from a man younger than 45 in good health. V usage is TRBV29-1 and J usage is TRBJ2-5, with 11 bases fitting TRBD2. CDR3 residues: CSVGLAAFRVQETQYF. The CDR3 DNA reads TGCAGCGTGGGACTAGCGGCCTTCAGGGTCCAAGAGACCCAGTACTTC.